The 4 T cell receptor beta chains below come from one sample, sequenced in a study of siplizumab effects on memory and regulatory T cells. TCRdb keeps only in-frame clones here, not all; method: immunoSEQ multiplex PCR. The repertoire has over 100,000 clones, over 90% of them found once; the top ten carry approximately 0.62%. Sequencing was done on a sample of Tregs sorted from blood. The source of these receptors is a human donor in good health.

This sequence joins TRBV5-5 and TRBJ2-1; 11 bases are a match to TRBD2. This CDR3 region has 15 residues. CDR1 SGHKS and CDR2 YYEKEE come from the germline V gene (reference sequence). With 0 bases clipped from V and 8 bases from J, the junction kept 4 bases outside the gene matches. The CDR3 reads CASSLALAGAHEQFF. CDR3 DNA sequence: TGTGCCAGCAGCTTGGCACTAGCGGGAGCACATGAGCAGTTCTTC.

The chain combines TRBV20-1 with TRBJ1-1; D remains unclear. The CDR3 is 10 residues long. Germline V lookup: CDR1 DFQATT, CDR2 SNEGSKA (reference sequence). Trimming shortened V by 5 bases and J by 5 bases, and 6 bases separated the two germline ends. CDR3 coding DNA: TGCAGTGCTGGTAGGACTGAAGCTTTCTTT. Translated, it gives CSAGRTEAFF.

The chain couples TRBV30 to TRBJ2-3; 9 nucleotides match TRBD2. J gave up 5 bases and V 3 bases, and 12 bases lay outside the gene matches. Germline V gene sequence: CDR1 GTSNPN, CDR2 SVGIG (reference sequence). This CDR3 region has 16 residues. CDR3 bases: TGTGCCTGGAGCGGACTAGCGCGGGGGATGATAGATACGCAGTATTTT. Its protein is CAWSGLARGMIDTQYF.

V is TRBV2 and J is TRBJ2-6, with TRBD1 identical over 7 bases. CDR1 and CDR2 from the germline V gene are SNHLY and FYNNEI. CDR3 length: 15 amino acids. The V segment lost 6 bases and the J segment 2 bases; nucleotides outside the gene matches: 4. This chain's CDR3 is CASRIRGTGANVLTF. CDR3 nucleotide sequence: TGTGCCAGCAGAATCAGGGGGACTGGGGCCAACGTCCTGACTTTC.